A selection of T cell receptor beta chains follows, all from one sample in a study of T-cell reconstitution after alpha-beta-depleted transplantation in children. TCRdb reprocessed the PCR reads via MiXCR and lists one record per CDR3 protein. Here the sample spans about 580,000 distinct CDR3 sequences, around 23% being singletons. The sequences come from PBMCs, mostly from graft donor cells, collected 360 days after TCRalphabeta/CD19-depleted stem cell transplant. The receptors shown here come from a boy under two years old who had a stem cell transplant for acute myeloid leukemia, so the T cells may come from the graft donor. Both conserved end residues are trimmed from each CDR3.

TRBV27	TRBJ2-5	12	ASSLNAYEETQY
TRBV6-5	TRBJ2-5	14	ASSYSGTGDGETQY
TRBV29-1	TRBJ2-1	14	SVEDQGGGAYNEQF
TRBV12-3/TRBV12-4	TRBJ1-2	14	ASSWGGQETNYGYT
TRBV19	TRBJ2-2	15	ASSIDSATDFTGELF
TRBV11-3	TRBJ2-5	14	ASTLVSDRIKETQY
TRBV20-1	TRBJ1-5	13	SAPKGTGSNQPQH
TRBV29-1	TRBJ2-1	16	SVVGRVPRDRGYNEQF
TRBV6-2/TRBV6-3	TRBJ1-5	13	ATAGETYSNQPQH
TRBV9	TRBJ2-1	13	ASSVARDRGPEQF
TRBV20-1	TRBJ2-1	14	SARAWEGSSYNEQF
TRBV2	TRBJ2-1	11	ASSAQGIDEQF
TRBV12-3/TRBV12-4	TRBJ2-5	13	ASSFGFTDQETQY
TRBV6-5	TRBJ2-7	13	ASSYKAGGSYEQY
TRBV5-6	TRBJ2-1	14	ASSLVRQGNYNEQF
TRBV12-3/TRBV12-4	TRBJ2-5	12	ASSLRSGQETQY
TRBV5-1	TRBJ2-2	12	ASSNGDHTGELF
TRBV5-1	TRBJ2-3	15	ASSWSDIAVGTDTQY
TRBV20-1	TRBJ2-1	10	SAPGKGHEQF
TRBV7-9	TRBJ2-7	12	ASSVSGVTYEQY
TRBV12-3/TRBV12-4	TRBJ2-7	12	ASRYGQGAHEQY
TRBV7-9	TRBJ1-1	13	ASSLGGPGETEAF
TRBV6-5	TRBJ2-6	17	ASSLLSGGELSGANVLT
TRBV7-9	TRBJ2-1	13	ASSLRDQGGNEQF
TRBV7-2	TRBJ2-4	13	ASSEYRGAKNIQY
TRBV7-2	TRBJ2-3	12	ASSFTPGRDTQY
TRBV7-3	TRBJ1-2	13	ASSSTGLRGDGYT
TRBV12-3/TRBV12-4	TRBJ1-2	13	ASSSRDSTNYGYT
TRBV7-2	TRBJ1-2	12	ASSTATANYGYT
TRBV1	TRBJ2-1	14	TSSPMGLLSYNEQF
TRBV10-3	TRBJ2-2	12	AISDGTVTGELF
TRBV5-6	TRBJ2-1	11	ASINSAGPGQF
TRBV7-2	TRBJ2-3	14	ASSPRGTTYTDTQY
TRBV6-5	TRBJ2-5	12	ASSYWGVQETQY
TRBV20-1	TRBJ2-1	12	SARDGSSYNEQF
TRBV29-1	TRBJ1-2	16	SVPRVGYTPRQDYGYT
TRBV12-3/TRBV12-4	TRBJ2-5	12	ASSKSSGGETQY
TRBV18	TRBJ2-2	12	ASSVGENTGELF
TRBV15	TRBJ1-5	13	ATSRDVSGHQPQH
TRBV6-1	TRBJ1-1	10	ASWEGSTEAF
TRBV7-9	TRBJ1-1	14	ASSLPVPPANTEAF
TRBV29-1	TRBJ2-7	14	SVEDPQGGGLYEQY
TRBV25-1	TRBJ2-4	11	ASSNSGLAGKY